This record covers a single T cell receptor (beta chain). What it binds is not known. PCR involved 60 Vbeta and 13 Jbeta primers. The method was immunoSEQ multiplex PCR; TCRdb's version includes in-frame clones alone and lacks a portion of them. The table has around 93,000 clones, roughly four fifths seen once. The data were taken from a study of cytomegalovirus exposure and HLA in healthy donors. Findings and limits, study-wide: In terms of immune exposure information, only CMV serostatus was available. Later work found most CMV-associated TCR beta chains apparently HLA-restricted.

There are 14 residues in the CDR3. V was shortened by 0 bases and J by 2 bases, with 6 bases between the two germline ends. The V gene's germline CDR1 is MNHEY and CDR2 SVGAGI. Sequenced sample: PBMCs. This TCR was recovered from a man between 25 and 39 years old in good health and CMV-seropositive. The V gene is TRBV6-5, the J gene TRBJ2-3; no firm D call. The CDR3, as DNA: TGTGCCAGCAGTTACTCGGGCTCCACAGATACGCAGTATTTT. It codes for CASSYSGSTDTQYF.